The text below deals with one T cell receptor (beta chain). This sample stems from a study of T cell responses to AZD1222 COVID-19 vaccine. V lost 6 bases, J lost 5 bases, and 8 bases stayed unmatched. The CDR3 runs 14 residues. Germline CDR1 MNHEY, CDR2 SVGAGI. This table comes from immunoSEQ multiplex PCR, and its TCRdb copy is limited to in-frame clones, with some not included. This sample carries 130,000 or so clones, approximately 88% of them seen once, and the ten largest clones take 4.5% to 7%. The receptor comes from an adult who received the AZD1222 COVID-19 vaccine. The chain couples TRBV6-5 to TRBJ1-2, with 8 bases that match TRBD1. The source material was peripheral blood, sampled 28 days after the second AZD1222 dose. The CDR3 spells CASRTTGVVYGYTF. The DNA for the CDR3 is TGTGCCAGCAGAACGACAGGGGTAGTTTATGGCTACACCTTC.